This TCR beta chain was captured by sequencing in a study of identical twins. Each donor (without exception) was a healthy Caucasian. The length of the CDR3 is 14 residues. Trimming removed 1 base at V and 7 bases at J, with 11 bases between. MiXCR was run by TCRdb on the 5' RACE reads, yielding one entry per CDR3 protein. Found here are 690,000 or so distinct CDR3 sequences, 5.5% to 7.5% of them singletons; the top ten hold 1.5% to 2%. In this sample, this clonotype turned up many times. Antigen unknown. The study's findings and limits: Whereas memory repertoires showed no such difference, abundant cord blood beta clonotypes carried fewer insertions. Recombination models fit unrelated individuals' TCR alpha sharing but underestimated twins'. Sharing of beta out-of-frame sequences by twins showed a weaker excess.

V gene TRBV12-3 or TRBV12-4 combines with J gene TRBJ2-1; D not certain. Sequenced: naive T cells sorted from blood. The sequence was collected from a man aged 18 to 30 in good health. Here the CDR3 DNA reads TGTGCCAGCAGTTTAGGGATAGCCCCGAATGAGCAGTTCTTC. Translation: CASSLGIAPNEQFF.